This is a list of T cell receptor beta chains from one sample in a study of T cell changes during pregnancy in multiple sclerosis. Libraries were prepared by immunoSEQ multiplex PCR; TCRdb keeps only in-frame clonotypes and omits some of them. The data contain under 65,000 clones, about 94% of them singletons. Sequenced here: CD8+ T cells from peripheral blood mononuclear cells, sampled in the third trimester of pregnancy. The receptors stem from a female donor with multiple sclerosis, enrolled in a pregnancy study. CDR3s include the opening cysteine and the closing phenylalanine or tryptophan. D genes are given only for firm matches. A clone size is listed for some rows: how often the clone was seen (once, few, many), or a class if it is expanded.

cdr3_nt | cdr3_aa | clone_size | v_call | cdr3_length | j_call | d_call
TGTGCCAGCAGCTTAGTGACGGGAGGCATCTACAATGAGCAGTTCTTC | CASSLVTGGIYNEQFF | - | TRBV11-2 | 16 | TRBJ2-1 | TRBD2
TGTGCCAGTAGTCCGGGGACAGGGGCCTACGAGCAGTACTTC | CASSPGTGAYEQYF | - | TRBV19 | 14 | TRBJ2-7 | TRBD1
TGTGCCAGCAGTTTATCGGGCGTGAACACTGAAGCTTTCTTT | CASSLSGVNTEAFF | few | TRBV27 | 14 | TRBJ1-1 | -
TGTGCCAGCAGCGTAGGTGTTGAAGGGGGCAGGAGCTATGGCTACACCTTC | CASSVGVEGGRSYGYTF | - | TRBV9 | 17 | TRBJ1-2 | TRBD1
TGCGCCAGCAGCTTGCAGGGGGCCGGGGCTGAAGCTTTCTTT | CASSLQGAGAEAFF | - | TRBV5-1 | 14 | TRBJ1-1 | TRBD1
TGCGCCAGCAGCCAACCCCTCTTTGGCGGGGCCAACGTCCTGACTTTC | CASSQPLFGGANVLTF | - | TRBV4-1 | 16 | TRBJ2-6 | -
TGCGCCAGCAGTCCCGGGACTAGCGGCACAGATACGCAGTATTTT | CASSPGTSGTDTQYF | - | TRBV4-1 | 15 | TRBJ2-3 | TRBD2
TGTGCCAGCAGCCTAAATAGCGGGAGGGGCTACGAGCAGTACTTC | CASSLNSGRGYEQYF | - | TRBV7-2 | 15 | TRBJ2-7 | TRBD2
TGTGCCAGCAGCTTAGAAACAGAGCAAACTCTGTATGAGCAGTACTTC | CASSLETEQTLYEQYF | - | TRBV11-2 | 16 | TRBJ2-7 | -
TGTGCCAGCGGCCCGGGACTCCTCTTCAATGAGCAGTTCTTC | CASGPGLLFNEQFF | - | TRBV27 | 14 | TRBJ2-1 | -
TGTGCCAGTAGTATCGGAGGAACAAGTAGGGAGCAGTACTTC | CASSIGGTSREQYF | - | TRBV19 | 14 | TRBJ2-7 | -
TGTGCCAGCAGCTCGGGACAGGCTAGCACAGATACGCAGTATTTT | CASSSGQASTDTQYF | - | TRBV7-2 | 15 | TRBJ2-3 | TRBD1
TGTGCCAGCAGCTTATGGGCTAGCGGGAGTGATGAGCAGTTCTTC | CASSLWASGSDEQFF | - | TRBV11-2 | 15 | TRBJ2-1 | TRBD2
TGTGCCAGTAGTATCCGCCGGGACAGGGGGCTAAATGAGCAGTTCTTC | CASSIRRDRGLNEQFF | - | TRBV19 | 16 | TRBJ2-1 | TRBD1
TGCGCCAGCAGCTTAGGAGGGCAGGGCGGTTATGGCTACACCTTC | CASSLGGQGGYGYTF | - | TRBV5-1 | 15 | TRBJ1-2 | -
TGTGCCAGCAGAGGTGAGGGAGAGAACAATCAGCCCCAGCATTTT | CASRGEGENNQPQHF | - | TRBV5-8 | 15 | TRBJ1-5 | -
TGCGCCAGCAGCCAATTTAACGAACTCTACAATGAGCAGTTCTTC | CASSQFNELYNEQFF | - | TRBV4-3 | 15 | TRBJ2-1 | -
TGTGCCAGCAGCCCTAGGACAGGGAGCTCCTACAATGAGCAGTTCTTC | CASSPRTGSSYNEQFF | - | TRBV7-6 | 16 | TRBJ2-1 | TRBD1
TGTGCCAGCAGTTTACGCGGGAGGGCCGAAGAGCAGTACTTC | CASSLRGRAEEQYF | - | TRBV27 | 14 | TRBJ2-7 | TRBD2
TGCGCCAGCAGCTTGGGTGCAGCCTACGAGCAGTACTTC | CASSLGAAYEQYF | - | TRBV5-1 | 13 | TRBJ2-7 | -
TGCGCCAGCAGCCAAGATCATAAGGGGGCGGGTTTCCTTATCTACGAGCAGTACTTC | CASSQDHKGAGFLIYEQYF | - | TRBV4-1 | 19 | TRBJ2-7 | TRBD1
TGTGCCAGCAGCTTGAGGACAGTGCCCCATACTGAAGCTTTCTTT | CASSLRTVPHTEAFF | - | TRBV5-4 | 15 | TRBJ1-1 | -
TGTGCCAGCAGTCTTCGTGTCGGGGGATCCGAGCAGTACTTC | CASSLRVGGSEQYF | once | TRBV27 | 14 | TRBJ2-7 | -
TGTGCCAGCAGGAAGACAGGGTTTGGGTATGGCTACACCTTC | CASRKTGFGYGYTF | - | TRBV27 | 14 | TRBJ1-2 | TRBD1
TGTGCCAGCTCACCACTGGGACTAGCGAAGGAGGAGAACTACAATGAGCAGTTCTTC | CASSPLGLAKEENYNEQFF | - | TRBV18 | 19 | TRBJ2-1 | TRBD2
TGTGCCACCAGCAGAGATCAGGGTTTCGGAAACACCATATATTTT | CATSRDQGFGNTIYF | few | TRBV15 | 15 | TRBJ1-3 | -
TGCGCCAGCAGCGAGACTAGCGGTAACACCGGGGAGCTGTTTTTT | CASSETSGNTGELFF | - | TRBV5-1 | 15 | TRBJ2-2 | TRBD2
TGTGCCAGCAGCGGTGGACTAGCGGGGCCCTACGAGCAGTACTTC | CASSGGLAGPYEQYF | - | TRBV7-9 | 15 | TRBJ2-7 | TRBD2
TGCGCCAGCAGCTTGGTGGCTAGCGGGAGGGGAGCCGGGGAGCTGTTTTTT | CASSLVASGRGAGELFF | - | TRBV5-1 | 17 | TRBJ2-2 | TRBD2
TGTGCCAGCAGTGAATACGGCCGTACTAGCCGGGGGAATGAGCAGTTCTTC | CASSEYGRTSRGNEQFF | - | TRBV2 | 17 | TRBJ2-1 | -
TGCGCCAGCAGCCAAGATAGAAGAGGTGGACTAGCGGGAGACGAGCAGTACTTC | CASSQDRRGGLAGDEQYF | - | TRBV4-3 | 18 | TRBJ2-7 | TRBD2
TGTGCCAGCAGCCTGCTAGCGGGAGGGTGGCAAGAGACCCAGTACTTC | CASSLLAGGWQETQYF | - | TRBV7-2 | 16 | TRBJ2-5 | TRBD2
TGTGCCAGCAGCTTAGTGGGGACTAGCGGGAGTGGAGAGCAGTTCTTC | CASSLVGTSGSGEQFF | - | TRBV7-6 | 16 | TRBJ2-1 | TRBD2
TGTGCCAGCTCACCTACGACTAGCGGGCTGAGCTCCTACGAGCAGTACTTC | CASSPTTSGLSSYEQYF | - | TRBV18 | 17 | TRBJ2-7 | TRBD2
TGTGCCAGCAGTGAATTGGAGGGGGCGACGGGCCAGCCCCAGCATTTT | CASSELEGATGQPQHF | - | TRBV6-1 | 16 | TRBJ1-5 | TRBD1
TGCGCCAGCAGTGTAGGGGGCTGGGACGAGCAGTACTTC | CASSVGGWDEQYF | - | TRBV10-1 | 13 | TRBJ2-7 | TRBD1
TGTGCCAGCAGTGTAAGTGGCGGGGGGTACGAGCAGTACTTC | CASSVSGGGYEQYF | - | TRBV6-1 | 14 | TRBJ2-7 | TRBD2
TGTGCCAGCAGTTACGGGACAGATACTTACGAGCAGTACTTC | CASSYGTDTYEQYF | - | TRBV6-5 | 14 | TRBJ2-7 | TRBD1
TGTGCCAGCAGGGGGGGATCTAATGAAAAACTGTTTTTT | CASRGGSNEKLFF | - | TRBV7-9 | 13 | TRBJ1-4 | -
TGTGCCAGCAGGCTGGACAGGGGGCTCAACGAGCAGTACTTC | CASRLDRGLNEQYF | - | TRBV7-8 | 14 | TRBJ2-7 | TRBD1
TGCAGCGTTGGAGGGGGCAGGGGGCCACCGTACGAGCAGTACTTC | CSVGGGRGPPYEQYF | - | TRBV29-1 | 15 | TRBJ2-7 | TRBD1
TGTGCCAGCAGTGACCTCGGACTAGCCAATGAGCAGTTCTTC | CASSDLGLANEQFF | - | TRBV6-1 | 14 | TRBJ2-1 | TRBD2
TGTGCCAGCAGTTCCCCCCCGGATCGGACAGGCTCCTACGAGCAGTACTTC | CASSSPPDRTGSYEQYF | - | TRBV27 | 17 | TRBJ2-7 | TRBD1
TGTGCCAGCAGTTGGGAGGGTTCAACTAATGAAAAACTGTTTTTT | CASSWEGSTNEKLFF | - | TRBV27 | 15 | TRBJ1-4 | -
TGTGCCAGTAGTATGGGGGGGGCTAGGACTGAAGCTTTCTTT | CASSMGGARTEAFF | - | TRBV19 | 14 | TRBJ1-1 | -
TGTGCCAGCAGCGGTGAGGGATTAGCGGGGATGACCTACGAGCAGTACTTC | CASSGEGLAGMTYEQYF | - | TRBV7-9 | 17 | TRBJ2-7 | TRBD2
TGCGCCAGCAGCCTGGGAGCCAACTACGAGCAGTACTTC | CASSLGANYEQYF | - | TRBV5-1 | 13 | TRBJ2-7 | -
TGTGCCAGCAGCTTAAGCGGGGGTCAGCCCCAGCATTTT | CASSLSGGQPQHF | - | TRBV7-6 | 13 | TRBJ1-5 | -
TGCGCCAGCAGCCAACAAGGGTCTGGGAGAATTGAAAAACTGTTTTTT | CASSQQGSGRIEKLFF | - | TRBV4-3 | 16 | TRBJ1-4 | -
TGTGCCAGCAGCCCACGGACTAGCGGGATTGGGGAGCAGTACTTC | CASSPRTSGIGEQYF | - | TRBV5-4 | 15 | TRBJ2-7 | TRBD2
TGTGCCAGCAGTTACAGGGGAGGCAATCAGCCCCAGCATTTT | CASSYRGGNQPQHF | - | TRBV28 | 14 | TRBJ1-5 | TRBD1
TGTGCCAGCAGTACCCACACAGGGGGTTCATTGGAGACCCAGTACTTC | CASSTHTGGSLETQYF | - | TRBV25-1 | 16 | TRBJ2-5 | TRBD1
TGTGCCAGCAGCCAACCGCGGGAGATCCTCTACGAGCAGTACTTC | CASSQPREILYEQYF | - | TRBV4-2 | 15 | TRBJ2-7 | TRBD2
TGTGCCAGCAGCCCGACTCCGACAGGGGGCGGGTACACAGATACGCAGTATTTT | CASSPTPTGGGYTDTQYF | - | TRBV13 | 18 | TRBJ2-3 | TRBD1
TGTGCCAGTAGCGACTCGAAGGACAGGGCAAAGGAGACCCAGTACTTC | CASSDSKDRAKETQYF | - | TRBV19 | 16 | TRBJ2-5 | TRBD1
TGTGCCAGCAGCTTCGGCAGGGGGTACGAGCAGTACTTC | CASSFGRGYEQYF | - | TRBV7-2 | 13 | TRBJ2-7 | TRBD1
TGTGCCAGCAGCTGGCCCTCGACAGAAGTGAACACCGGGGAGCTGTTTTTT | CASSWPSTEVNTGELFF | - | TRBV11-2 | 17 | TRBJ2-2 | -
TGCAGCGTCGAAGGGAGATTCAATGAGCAGTTCTTC | CSVEGRFNEQFF | - | TRBV29-1 | 12 | TRBJ2-1 | -
TGTGCCAGCAGCCCAGGGGGCCGGAATCAGCCCCAGCATTTT | CASSPGGRNQPQHF | - | TRBV7-7 | 14 | TRBJ1-5 | TRBD1